This T cell receptor (beta chain) originates from a study of blood T cell repertoires in COVID-19 (dated by TCRdb to 2018 to 2021). As for the study more broadly: The collaborator samples originated in the United States, Italy and Spain and spanned the acute and convalescent phases of COVID-19. A de-identified subject ID, COVID-19 status, age in years and sex were almost always included in the sample metadata. The prospective study material was composed of cDNA or gDNA derived from T cells, B-cell-depleted T cells, or PBMCs. Subjects who had been exposed to COVID-19, were actively infected with it, or had recovered from it provided the deeply sampled blood TCRbeta repertoires that made up the dataset. The samples were drawn from the first 160 participants of the ongoing ImmuneRACE study and from 950 to 1,500 subjects provided by 6 global collaborators. Where available, HLA class I and class II types were taken from metadata supplied by the sample provider and were not determined by assay-based typing. A freely available public database, intended as a resource for researchers studying the immune response to SARS-CoV-2, is where the repertoires were released. Summary of the overall study and its limitations: Clinical and demographic metadata were provided uncurated, with the amount varying by source and participant.

The CDR1 and CDR2 encoded by the germline V gene (reference sequence) are SEHNR and FQNEAQ. The germline ends are 7 bases apart after V is trimmed by 5 bases and J by 2 bases. Including cysteine and phenylalanine, the CDR3 has 13 amino acids. Only the CDR3 region is kept as DNA, spanning 39 bases read in frame from base 1. TCRbeta CDR3 regions were amplified from genomic DNA by means of the immunoSEQ Assay, a bias-controlled multiplex PCR. Regarding the original processing steps: The number of nucleated cells in each sample was estimated from the amplification of reference gene primers within the assay. To quantify the absolute abundance of each unique TCRbeta CDR3 rearrangement, sequence reads were collapsed and filtered. For each sample, productive Simpson clonality was calculated by taking the square root of Simpson's diversity index across productive rearrangements. The table comes from immuneACCESS by way of TCRdb, which keeps in-frame sequences with V and J called. Part of the clones is missing from these tables; in studies checked, under half for an unresolved V gene and the rest for unknown reasons. Clone size and the V and J calls come from that table; the DNA yielded D and trimming. The sample table records 490,000 or so clones; 80% to 90% of these occur just once. The top ten clones comprise around 7.9% of the sample.

Participants in the prospective study were aged roughly 18 to 95 years, lived in 24 United States geographic areas, and enrolled through a virtual design. Cohort assignment in the prospective study relied on participant-reported clinical history from a screening survey and a study questionnaire. Recovered participants in ImmuneRACE Cohort 3 were defined by two consecutive negative NP/OP PCR tests, clearance by a healthcare professional, or resolution of symptoms. Each participant in the prospective study had whole blood, serum and a nasopharyngeal or oropharyngeal swab collected by mobile phlebotomists. Additional blood draws and questionnaires over an approximately two-month period could optionally be provided by prospective study participants. Before DNA extraction, prospective study blood samples were shipped either frozen or at room temperature. Regarding this clone: Which antigen it targets is not known. No quality values exist for individual bases; no much larger clone is one base distant.

The sequence was obtained from a woman between 55 and 75 years old who had recovered from COVID-19. The rearranged segments are TRBV7-9 and TRBJ1-5; there is no confident call for the D gene. Sequenced: PBMCs or T cells enriched from blood (not recorded which). The CDR3 here reads CASSPVGNQPQHF. The DNA reads TGTGCCAGCAGCCCGGTCGGCAATCAGCCCCAGCATTTT.